These T cell receptor beta chains were read from a single sample in a study of blood T cell repertoires in COVID-19. The assay was immunoSEQ multiplex PCR, and TCRdb's table has in-frame clones only and misses some. The sample consists of some 200,000 clones, around three quarters of them appearing once. Sequencing input: peripheral blood. The receptors come from a woman aged 70-85 years with acute or convalescent COVID-19. Each CDR3 is given with its conserved first and last residue. The D gene is left open where the match is weak. Not all rows give a size; the values are once, few, many and, for expanded clones, a class.

D gene	clone size	J gene	V gene	CDR3 protein	CDR3 DNA
.	.	TRBJ1-2	TRBV28	CASSPQGVGGYTF	TGTGCCAGCAGTCCACAGGGAGTCGGAGGCTACACCTTC
TRBD1	.	TRBJ1-2	TRBV6-5	CASSSFRTGTYGYTF	TGTGCCAGCAGTTCCTTCCGGACAGGGACCTATGGCTACACCTTC
TRBD2	.	TRBJ2-2	TRBV30	CAWRGLAGAVTGELFF	TGTGCCTGGAGGGGACTAGCGGGAGCCGTCACCGGGGAGCTGTTTTTT
TRBD2	.	TRBJ2-1	TRBV19	CASSPKGGLALGEQFF	TGTGCCAGTAGCCCAAAGGGGGGACTAGCACTAGGGGAGCAGTTCTTC
TRBD2	.	TRBJ2-6	TRBV4-2	CASSKTSGSSGANVLTF	TGTGCCAGCAGCAAGACTAGCGGGAGCTCTGGGGCCAACGTCCTGACTTTC
TRBD2	.	TRBJ2-5	TRBV5-1	CASSLGTSGRKQETQYF	TGCGCCAGCAGCTTGGGGACTAGCGGGAGAAAACAAGAGACCCAGTACTTC
TRBD1	.	TRBJ1-2	TRBV25-1	CASSESAGGSYGYTF	TGTGCCAGCAGTGAATCTGCAGGGGGGTCCTATGGCTACACCTTC
.	.	TRBJ1-5	TRBV4-2	CASSQEREGSGNQPQHF	TGTGCCAGCAGCCAAGAGCGGGAGGGTTCAGGCAATCAGCCCCAGCATTTT
.	.	TRBJ1-1	TRBV2	CASRVQGTEAFF	TGTGCCAGCAGGGTACAGGGCACTGAAGCTTTCTTT
.	once	TRBJ2-2	TRBV7-3	CASTASAGNTGELFF	TGTGCCAGCACGGCCTCTGCGGGGAACACCGGGGAGCTGTTTTTT
.	.	TRBJ1-2	TRBV6-2/TRBV6-3	CASSYPLGGRDGYTF	TGTGCCAGCAGTTACCCCTTGGGGGGACGGGATGGCTACACCTTC
.	once	TRBJ1-2	TRBV29-1	CSVEDRGGGPRGYTF	TGCAGCGTTGAAGATAGGGGCGGGGGACCCCGGGGCTACACCTTC
.	.	TRBJ1-3	TRBV3-1/TRBV3-2	CASSLDRSSGNTIYF	TGTGCCAGCAGCCTAGACAGAAGCTCTGGAAACACCATATATTTT
.	.	TRBJ1-1	TRBV18	CASSPLRGPNTEAFF	TGTGCCAGCTCACCTCTCCGAGGGCCGAACACTGAAGCTTTCTTT
TRBD2	.	TRBJ2-2	TRBV5-1	CASSFEAKGGLAGAVGELFF	TGCGCCAGCAGCTTTGAGGCTAAGGGGGGACTAGCGGGAGCAGTCGGGGAGCTGTTTTTT
TRBD1	.	TRBJ2-1	TRBV6-4	CASSDPGQGYNEQFF	TGTGCCAGCAGTGACCCCGGACAGGGCTACAATGAGCAGTTCTTC
.	.	TRBJ2-3	TRBV7-9	CASAGTPDTQYF	TGTGCCAGCGCGGGAACCCCAGATACGCAGTATTTT
.	.	TRBJ2-5	TRBV11-2	CASSLDFAGQETQYF	TGTGCCAGCAGCTTAGATTTCGCGGGCCAAGAGACCCAGTACTTC
.	.	TRBJ1-1	TRBV6-5	CASGQQMNTEAFF	TGTGCCAGCGGCCAACAGATGAACACTGAAGCTTTCTTT
TRBD2	.	TRBJ2-5	TRBV30	CAWSVRLAEGETQYF	TGTGCCTGGAGTGTACGGCTAGCGGAGGGAGAGACCCAGTACTTC
.	.	TRBJ2-5	TRBV20-1	CSASWQGGQETQYF	TGCAGTGCTAGTTGGCAGGGGGGACAAGAGACCCAGTACTTC
TRBD1	.	TRBJ2-7	TRBV7-9	CASSLWTGLSYEQYF	TGTGCCAGCAGCTTATGGACAGGACTTTCCTACGAGCAGTACTTC
TRBD1	.	TRBJ1-6	TRBV4-1	CASSLDRANSPLHF	TGCGCCAGCAGCCTGGACAGGGCGAATTCACCCCTCCACTTT
.	.	TRBJ2-1	TRBV2	CASSWTLNNEQFF	TGTGCCAGCAGTTGGACATTGAACAATGAGCAGTTCTTC
.	.	TRBJ1-1	TRBV2	CASSVQGGNTEAFF	TGTGCCAGCAGTGTACAGGGTGGGAACACTGAAGCTTTCTTT
TRBD1	.	TRBJ1-3	TRBV27	CASSPRDRLNTIYF	TGTGCCAGCAGTCCTCGGGACAGACTAAACACCATATATTTT
.	once	TRBJ2-1	TRBV9	CASSVTDNEQFF	TGTGCCAGCAGCGTAACGGACAATGAGCAGTTCTTC
.	.	TRBJ2-2	TRBV28	CASSLSGWDTGELFF	TGTGCCAGCAGTTTATCGGGATGGGACACCGGGGAGCTGTTTTTT
.	.	TRBJ1-5	TRBV23-1	CASSRRTENTNQPQHF	TGCGCCAGCAGTCGCAGGACAGAGAATACCAATCAGCCCCAGCATTTT
TRBD1	.	TRBJ1-6	TRBV10-3	CAIGEGADSPLHF	TGTGCCATCGGTGAGGGGGCCGATTCACCCCTCCACTTT
.	few	TRBJ1-2	TRBV9	CASSVGAASDGYTF	TGTGCCAGCAGCGTAGGAGCGGCTTCGGATGGCTACACCTTC
TRBD1	.	TRBJ1-6	TRBV30	CAWSPGQADSPLHF	TGTGCCTGGTCCCCGGGACAGGCGGATTCACCCCTCCACTTT
.	.	TRBJ1-3	TRBV27	CASSLSSRVGNTIYF	TGTGCCAGCAGTTTATCGAGCAGGGTGGGAAACACCATATATTTT
.	.	TRBJ2-3	TRBV29-1	CSARHPQAAGTDTQYF	TGCAGCGCTAGACACCCCCAAGCGGCTGGTACAGATACGCAGTATTTT
.	.	TRBJ2-5	TRBV30	CAWSSGGGETQYF	TGTGCCTGGAGTTCAGGGGGAGGAGAGACCCAGTACTTC
TRBD1	.	TRBJ2-5	TRBV29-1	CSVEGTRDRGETQYF	TGCAGCGTTGAAGGGACACGGGACAGGGGAGAGACCCAGTACTTC
.	.	TRBJ2-5	TRBV7-3	CASSLMGAGETQYF	TGTGCCAGCAGCTTAATGGGGGCTGGCGAGACCCAGTACTTC
.	.	TRBJ2-7	TRBV5-1	CASSKTRNYEQYF	TGCGCCAGCAGCAAGACTAGGAACTACGAGCAGTACTTC
.	.	TRBJ1-1	TRBV10-1	CASSERGSNTEAFF	TGCGCCAGCAGTGAAAGGGGGTCGAACACTGAAGCTTTCTTT
.	.	TRBJ2-7	TRBV4-2	CASSQDRGSSYEQYF	TGTGCCAGCAGCCAAGATCGCGGCAGCTCCTACGAGCAGTACTTC
.	.	TRBJ1-6	TRBV7-3	CASSLRPGQDNSPLHF	TGTGCCAGCAGCTTAAGGCCGGGACAAGATAATTCACCCCTCCACTTT
TRBD1	.	TRBJ1-2	TRBV19	CASSAPDRGIFGYTF	TGTGCCAGTAGTGCCCCAGACAGGGGGATTTTTGGCTACACCTTC
TRBD1	.	TRBJ2-3	TRBV18	CASSPSGQGTDTQYF	TGTGCCAGCTCACCCTCGGGACAGGGGACAGATACGCAGTATTTT
.	few	TRBJ2-7	TRBV29-1	CSVRNRGEQYF	TGCAGCGTTCGGAATAGAGGGGAGCAGTACTTC
.	.	TRBJ1-2	TRBV6-6	CASSSGQIYGYTF	TGTGCCAGCAGCTCCGGACAGATATATGGCTACACCTTC
TRBD1	.	TRBJ1-3	TRBV6-1	CASSGETGRSGNTIYF	TGTGCCAGCAGTGGGGAGACAGGGCGCTCTGGAAACACCATATATTTT
TRBD2	.	TRBJ2-7	TRBV28	CASSSPGGVSYEQYF	TGTGCCAGCAGTTCACCGGGAGGAGTCTCCTACGAGCAGTACTTC
TRBD2	.	TRBJ2-7	TRBV10-3	CAISDIGLDSEQYF	TGTGCCATCAGTGACATTGGACTAGACTCCGAGCAGTACTTC
TRBD1	.	TRBJ1-3	TRBV6-6	CASSWGQGRTGNTIYF	TGTGCCAGCAGTTGGGGACAGGGTCGTACTGGAAACACCATATATTTT
.	.	TRBJ1-3	TRBV30	CAWSKQSLGNTIYF	TGTGCCTGGAGTAAACAGTCTCTTGGAAACACCATATATTTT
.	.	TRBJ2-3	TRBV2	CASSPEEGRNTDTQYF	TGTGCCAGCAGCCCAGAGGAGGGGAGAAACACAGATACGCAGTATTTT
.	once	TRBJ2-2	TRBV3-1/TRBV3-2	CASSQSRIGTGELFF	TGTGCCAGCAGCCAGTCCCGAATCGGCACCGGGGAGCTGTTTTTT
.	.	TRBJ2-7	TRBV3-1/TRBV3-2	CASSQVNYEQYF	TGTGCCAGCAGCCAAGTTAACTACGAGCAGTACTTC